This T cell receptor (beta chain) was identified in a study of shared clonotypes between healthy human individuals. Methods used by the authors: Sequence data from immunoSEQ were junction-only and lacked quality scores; consequently, filtering differed. The repertoire was sequenced with immunoSEQ multiplex PCR; TCRdb's copy has only in-frame clones and lacks some. The D gene and trimming were derived from the DNA, and the V and J assignments and clone size from that table. The data show about 2 million clones, with 85% to 95% seen just once and around 0.13% held by the top ten. There are 13 residues in the CDR3. Germline CDR1 reads SNHLY; CDR2 reads FYNNEI. V dropped 6 bases and J dropped 1 base, with 7 bases sitting between them. The donors, healthy adults who were HIV-negative, had experienced no recent acute infections or vaccinations.

This sequence originates from a man aged 18 to 30 in good health. The sequenced material came from naive CD4+ T cells sorted from blood. As for subset: CD45RA+ positively selected. The chain is built from TRBV2 and TRBJ1-5, with D hard to call. CDR3 in DNA: TGTGCCAGCAGGGCAAGAAGCAATCAGCCCCAGCATTTT. Translated, it gives CASRARSNQPQHF.